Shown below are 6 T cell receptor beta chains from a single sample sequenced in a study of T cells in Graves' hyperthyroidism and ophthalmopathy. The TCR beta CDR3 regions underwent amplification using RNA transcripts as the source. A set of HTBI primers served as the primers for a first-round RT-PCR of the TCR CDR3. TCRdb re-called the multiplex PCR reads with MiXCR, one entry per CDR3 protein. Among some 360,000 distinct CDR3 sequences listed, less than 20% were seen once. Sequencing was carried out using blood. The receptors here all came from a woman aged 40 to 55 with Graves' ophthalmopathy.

As DNA, the CDR3 is TGTGCCAGCATAGAGACAGGGAAGGCTGAAGCTTTCTTT. This sequence encodes CASIETGKAEAFF. The genes are TRBV12-3 or TRBV12-4 and TRBJ1-1; 7 nucleotides line up with TRBD1. V lost 7 bases, J lost 6 bases, and 8 bases stayed unmatched. This CDR3 region has 13 residues.

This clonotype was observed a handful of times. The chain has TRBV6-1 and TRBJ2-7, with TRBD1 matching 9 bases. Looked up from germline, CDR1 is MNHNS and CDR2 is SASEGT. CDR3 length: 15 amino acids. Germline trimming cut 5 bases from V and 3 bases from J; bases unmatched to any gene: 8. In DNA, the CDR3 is TGTGCCAGCAGTCGCGGGGACAGGGCGTACTACGAGCAGTACTTC. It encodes CASSRGDRAYYEQYF.

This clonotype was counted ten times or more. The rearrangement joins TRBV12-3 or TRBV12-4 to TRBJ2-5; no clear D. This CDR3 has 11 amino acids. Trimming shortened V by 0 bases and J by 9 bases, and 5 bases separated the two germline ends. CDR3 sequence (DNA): TGTGCCAGCAGTTTAGCGAAGTCCCAGTACTTC. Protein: CASSLAKSQYF.

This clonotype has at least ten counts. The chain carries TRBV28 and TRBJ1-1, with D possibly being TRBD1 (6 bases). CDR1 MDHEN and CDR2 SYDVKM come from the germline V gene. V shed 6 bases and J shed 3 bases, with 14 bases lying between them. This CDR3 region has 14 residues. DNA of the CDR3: TGTGCCAGCAGACTGGGGGCCGATTACACTGAAGCTTTCTTT. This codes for CASRLGADYTEAFF.

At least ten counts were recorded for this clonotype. CDR3 amino acids: CASSPPEGSYEQYF. The CDR3 nucleotides are TGTGCCAGCAGTCCCCCGGAGGGTTCCTACGAGCAGTACTTC. The chain couples TRBV27 to TRBJ2-7, with D possibly matching TRBD2 (6 bases). The germline V gene encodes CDR1 MNHEY and CDR2 SMNVEV (reference sequence). V lost 5 bases and J 1 base, leaving 12 bases between the germline ends. The CDR3 is made up of 14 amino acids.

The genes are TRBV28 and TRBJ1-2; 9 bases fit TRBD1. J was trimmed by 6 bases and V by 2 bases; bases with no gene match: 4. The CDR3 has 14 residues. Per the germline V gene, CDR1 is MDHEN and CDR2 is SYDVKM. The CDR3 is CASSLGTGRHGYTF. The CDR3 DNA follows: TGTGCCAGCAGTTTAGGGACAGGGCGACATGGCTACACCTTC.